The following is a T cell receptor beta chain sequence with its context. Source study methods: Quantification of nucleated cells was approximated via reference gene primer amplification. The assay was immunoSEQ multiplex PCR, and TCRdb's table has in-frame clones only and misses some. For V, J and clone size, that table is used; D and trimming come from the DNA. The table lists a few hundred thousand clones, 65% to 85% of them singletons. This record comes from a study of blood T cell repertoires in COVID-19. Overall study: The United States, Italy and Spain supplied acute and convalescent COVID-19 samples. T cells, B-cell-depleted T cells, or PBMCs provided the cDNA or gDNA that served as material.

V was pared by 2 bases and J by 4 bases, with 8 bases between. In germline, CDR1 is KGHSH, CDR2 LQKENI. The CDR3 totals 13 residues. The clonotype was recovered from a man between 45 and 60 years old with active or convalescent COVID-19. The chain recombines TRBV18 with TRBJ1-2; no clear D gene. Sample: peripheral blood. CDR3 in DNA: TGTGCCAGCTCACCAAGTGGGCGCTATGGCTACACCTTC. This encodes CASSPSGRYGYTF.